This is a list of T cell receptor beta chains from one sample in a study of T cells in Graves' hyperthyroidism and ophthalmopathy. TCRdb independently ran MiXCR on the multiplex PCR reads; one entry per CDR3 protein. The sample contains over 250,000 distinct CDR3 sequences, less than 30% of which appear only once. Sequencing was carried out using blood. The receptors were gathered from a man between 40 and 49 years old with Graves' hyperthyroidism that later progressed to Graves' ophthalmopathy. Both conserved end residues are part of each CDR3. D genes are given only for firm matches. Some rows mark clone size as missing; the rest say once, few, many or name a class of expanded clone.

CDR3nt	CDR3aa	j_gene	abundance	v_gene	len	d_gene
TGCGCCAGCAGCAAGGGGGATAGCGGGAGTTCCAACGAGCAGTACTTC	CASSKGDSGSSNEQYF	TRBJ2-7	many	TRBV5-1	16	TRBD2
TGCAGTGCCATACCTAAGGGCCCCCAGGGGACCCAGTACTTC	CSAIPKGPQGTQYF	TRBJ2-5	many	TRBV20-1	14	NA
TGTGCCAGCACTCGAAGGACTAGCTTCTCCGAGCAGTACTTC	CASTRRTSFSEQYF	TRBJ2-7	many	TRBV28	14	TRBD2
TGTGCTAGTGGTTTGGGACAGGGGAACACCGGGGAGCTGTTTTTT	CASGLGQGNTGELFF	TRBJ2-2	many	TRBV12-5	15	TRBD1
TGTGCCAGCAGCGTAGGGGCAGGGGGGAGAGATCAGCCCCAGCATTTT	CASSVGAGGRDQPQHF	TRBJ1-5	once	TRBV9	16	TRBD1
TGTGCCAGCTCACCGGAGGGAGGAGAGACCCAGTACTTC	CASSPEGGETQYF	TRBJ2-5	NA	TRBV18	13	NA
TGTGCCAGCAGTTTAATATGGGCGCTAGCGGGAGCCCAAGAGACCCAGTACTTC	CASSLIWALAGAQETQYF	TRBJ2-5	many	TRBV12-3/TRBV12-4	18	TRBD2
TGTGCCAGCAGCCAAGAGGCGAGCAACACTGAAGCTTTCTTT	CASSQEASNTEAFF	TRBJ1-1	many	TRBV3-1	14	NA
TGCAGTGCTAGCGTCGGGACTAGCGGTCAAGAGACCCAGTACTTC	CSASVGTSGQETQYF	TRBJ2-5	many	TRBV20-1	15	TRBD2
TGTGCCAGTAAAACTGGGACAGGGGGCGGTCGGAAGTACTTC	CASKTGTGGGRKYF	TRBJ2-5	many	TRBV6-5	14	TRBD1
TGTGCCAGCAGCCAACTAGCGGGAGGCCCCTACGAGCAGTACTTC	CASSQLAGGPYEQYF	TRBJ2-7	many	TRBV6-1	15	TRBD2
TGTGCCAGCAGCATGGGGCCAGGGGAGACCCAGTACTTC	CASSMGPGETQYF	TRBJ2-5	many	TRBV11-2	13	NA
TGTGCCAGCAGCCACGGCCCCCCAGCGAGGAGCGAGCAGTACTTC	CASSHGPPARSEQYF	TRBJ2-7	NA	TRBV7-2	15	NA
TGTGCCAGCAGTGAGTTTCGGGGCAGGGGGACAGCTTTCTTT	CASSEFRGRGTAFF	TRBJ1-1	many	TRBV2	14	TRBD1
TGCGCCAGCAGCTTGGAAGGCGAGGGACCCTCGTCTGGCTACACCTTC	CASSLEGEGPSSGYTF	TRBJ1-2	many	TRBV5-1	16	NA
TGTGCCAGCAGAGGACCAGGGAGAGCTTTCTTT	CASRGPGRAFF	TRBJ1-1	many	TRBV27	11	NA
TGCAGTGCTAGAAGCCCCAGGGGGGGGGGTGACTACGAGCAGTACTTC	CSARSPRGGGDYEQYF	TRBJ2-7	many	TRBV20-1	16	NA
TGTGCCAGTAAAGACCCCCCGGGCGGGGAGCTGTTTTTT	CASKDPPGGELFF	TRBJ2-2	many	TRBV2	13	NA
TGCAGTGCACCCCGGGACAGCGTTTCCTACGAGCAGTACTTC	CSAPRDSVSYEQYF	TRBJ2-7	many	TRBV20-1	14	TRBD1
TGTGCCGTAGGAGGAAGTCAGCCCCAGCATTTT	CAVGGSQPQHF	TRBJ1-5	NA	TRBV28	11	NA
TGCGCCAGCAGCTTGGGCGGGACAGGGGACCAATCCGAGCAGTACTTC	CASSLGGTGDQSEQYF	TRBJ2-7	many	TRBV5-1	16	TRBD1
TGCAGTGCTAGAGACGCCAGGGTCTGGGGCTACACCTTC	CSARDARVWGYTF	TRBJ1-2	many	TRBV20-1	13	NA
TGTGCCAGCAGTAAACAGGGGTACGGCTACACCTTC	CASSKQGYGYTF	TRBJ1-2	many	TRBV6-1	12	TRBD1
TGTGCCAGCAGTTTACAGGGGAGTGGACAGCCCCAGCATTTT	CASSLQGSGQPQHF	TRBJ1-5	many	TRBV5-4	14	TRBD1